This T cell receptor beta chain comes out of a study of blood T cell repertoires in COVID-19 (dated by TCRdb to 2020 to 2021). In the study overall: Samples from collaborators originated in the United States, Italy and Spain and spanned both the acute and convalescent phases of COVID-19. The prospective study material was composed of cDNA or gDNA derived from T cells, B-cell-depleted T cells, or PBMCs. Subjects who had been exposed to COVID-19, were actively infected with it, or had recovered from it provided the deeply sampled blood TCRbeta repertoires that made up the dataset. The repertoires were released in a freely available public database intended as a resource for research on the immune response to SARS-CoV-2. Samples came from the ongoing ImmuneRACE study (first 160 participants) plus 1,254 subjects from 6 global collaborators. A de-identified subject ID, COVID-19 status, age in years and sex were almost always included in the sample metadata. Where available, HLA class I and class II types were taken from metadata supplied by the sample provider and were not determined by assay-based typing.

About this clone itself: There is no known antigen for this receptor. It has no much larger one-base neighbor in the sample; base qualities were not kept.

Paper-wide results and their limitations: How much clinical and demographic metadata was included differed by source and by participant, and the metadata was provided uncurated.

In Seattle, one collaborating source enrolled patients while the infection was active and tracked those patients longitudinally over the course of disease. Whole blood was collected in K2EDTA tubes by collaborating institutions according to the institutions' own protocols. For TCRbeta analysis, collaborator samples were shipped as frozen whole blood, as isolated PBMCs, or as DNA extracted from either sample type. TCRbeta CDR3 regions were amplified from genomic DNA using the immunoSEQ Assay, a bias-controlled multiplex PCR. Concerning the study's data processing: Within the assay, amplification of reference gene primers was used to estimate how many nucleated cells each sample contained. To quantify the absolute abundance of each unique TCRbeta CDR3 rearrangement, sequence reads were collapsed and filtered. For each sample, productive Simpson clonality was calculated as the square root of Simpson's diversity index across productive rearrangements. TCRdb holds this immuneACCESS table with in-frame rearrangements only. Some clones are missing; in checked studies, unresolved V genes explain under half, and the rest has no known cause. V, J and clone size are taken as reported in that table, and D and trimming were inferred from the DNA itself. In all, the sample holds about 200,000 clones, and roughly 88% of those were seen once. The top ten clonotypes cover over 15% of the sample.

This TCR was sampled from a man aged 50 to 60 with COVID-19, enrolled during active disease. Sequenced input: peripheral blood.

The sequenced DNA: TGTGCCAGTAGCGGAACGGACACTACCTCCTACGAGCAGTACTTC. The encoded protein is CASSGTDTTSYEQYF. The chain is assembled from TRBV19 and TRBJ2-7; TRBD1 is a possible D gene, resting on 5 matching bases. At the junction V is shortened by 6 bases and J by 0 bases, with 15 bases in between. For CDR1 and CDR2, the germline V gene (reference sequence) lists LNHDA and SQIVND. From its cysteine to its phenylalanine, the CDR3 spans 15 amino acids. Only the CDR3 DNA stays, 45 bases, in frame from base 1.